The T cell receptor beta chain under discussion was sequenced for a study of blood T cell repertoires in COVID-19. In the study overall: T cells, B-cell-depleted T cells, or PBMCs provided the cDNA or gDNA that served as material.

Germline loops: CDR1 MNHEY, CDR2 SVGAGI. This CDR3 has 14 residues. V shed 0 bases and J 5 bases; nucleotides not matched to a gene: 3. The protocol was immunoSEQ multiplex PCR, while the TCRdb copy is restricted to in-frame clones and leaves out a portion. The table lists about 19,000 clones, around 83% of them singletons. The sequence came from a man between 65 and 85 years old with acute or convalescent COVID-19. The genes are TRBV6-5 and TRBJ2-5; 7 bases match TRBD2. The sample consisted of peripheral blood. The CDR3 sequence: CASSYSKLAETQYF. The CDR3 nucleotides read TGTGCCAGCAGTTACTCGAAACTAGCGGAGACCCAGTACTTC.